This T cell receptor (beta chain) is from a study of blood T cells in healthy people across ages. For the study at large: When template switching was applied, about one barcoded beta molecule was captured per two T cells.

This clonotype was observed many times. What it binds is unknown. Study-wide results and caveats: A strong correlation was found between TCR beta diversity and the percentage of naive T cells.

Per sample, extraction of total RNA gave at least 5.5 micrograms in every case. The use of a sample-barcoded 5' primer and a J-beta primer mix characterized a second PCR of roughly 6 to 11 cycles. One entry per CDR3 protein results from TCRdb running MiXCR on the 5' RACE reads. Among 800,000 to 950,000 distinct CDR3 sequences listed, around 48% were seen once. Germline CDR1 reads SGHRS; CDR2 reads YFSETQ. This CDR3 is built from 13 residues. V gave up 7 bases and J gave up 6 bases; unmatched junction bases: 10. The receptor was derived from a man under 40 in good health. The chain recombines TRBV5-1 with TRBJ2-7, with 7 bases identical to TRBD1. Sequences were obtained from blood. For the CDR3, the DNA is TGCGCCAGCGGTGAGGGGGCGCCTGCCGAGCAGTACTTC. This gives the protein CASGEGAPAEQYF.